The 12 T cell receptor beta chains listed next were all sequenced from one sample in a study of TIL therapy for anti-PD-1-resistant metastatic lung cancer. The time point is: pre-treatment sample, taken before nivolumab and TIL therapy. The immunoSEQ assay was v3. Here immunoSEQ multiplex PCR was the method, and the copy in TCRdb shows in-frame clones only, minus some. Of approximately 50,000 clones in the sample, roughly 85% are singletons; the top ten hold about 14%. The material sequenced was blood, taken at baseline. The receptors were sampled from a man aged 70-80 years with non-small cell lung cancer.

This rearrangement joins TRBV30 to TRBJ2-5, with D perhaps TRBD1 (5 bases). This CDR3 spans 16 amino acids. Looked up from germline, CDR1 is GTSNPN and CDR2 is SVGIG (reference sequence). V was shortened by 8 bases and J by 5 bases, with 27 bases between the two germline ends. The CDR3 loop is CASTPWGQGVVETQYF. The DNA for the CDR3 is TGTGCCAGTACCCCTTGGGGCCAGGGCGTTGTGGAGACCCAGTACTTC.

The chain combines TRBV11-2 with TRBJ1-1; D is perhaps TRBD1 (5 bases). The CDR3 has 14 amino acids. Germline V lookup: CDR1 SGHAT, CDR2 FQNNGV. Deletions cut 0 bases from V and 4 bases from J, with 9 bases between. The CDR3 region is CASSLEGVGTEAFF. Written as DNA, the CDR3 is TGTGCCAGCAGCTTAGAGGGGGTGGGCACTGAAGCTTTCTTT.

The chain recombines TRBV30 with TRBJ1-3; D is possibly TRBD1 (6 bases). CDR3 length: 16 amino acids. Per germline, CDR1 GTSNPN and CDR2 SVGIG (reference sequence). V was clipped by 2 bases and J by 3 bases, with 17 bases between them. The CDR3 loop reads CAWSPQGSSLGNTIYF. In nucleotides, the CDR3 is TGTGCCTGGAGTCCACAGGGCTCCAGCCTTGGAAACACCATATATTTT. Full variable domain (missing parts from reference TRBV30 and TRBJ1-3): SQTIHQWPATLVQPVGSPLSLECTVEGTSNPNLYWYRQAAGRGLQLLFYSVGIGQISSEVPQNLSASRPQDRQFILSSKKLLLSDSGFYLCAWSPQGSSLGNTIYFGEGSWLTVV.

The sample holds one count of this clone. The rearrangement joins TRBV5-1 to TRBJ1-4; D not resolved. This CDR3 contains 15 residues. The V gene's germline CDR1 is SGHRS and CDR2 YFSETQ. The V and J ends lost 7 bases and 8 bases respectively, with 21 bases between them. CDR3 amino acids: CASADPVIPGEKLFF. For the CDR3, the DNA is TGCGCCAGCGCAGACCCGGTCATCCCGGGGGAAAAACTGTTTTTT.

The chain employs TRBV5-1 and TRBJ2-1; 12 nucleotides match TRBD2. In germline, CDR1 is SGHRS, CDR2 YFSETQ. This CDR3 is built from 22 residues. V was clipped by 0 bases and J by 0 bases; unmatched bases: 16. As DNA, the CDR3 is TGCGCCAGCAGCTTGGAACTAGCGGGGGGCTCAACTACCCGGCCCTCCTACAATGAGCAGTTCTTC. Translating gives CASSLELAGGSTTRPSYNEQFF.

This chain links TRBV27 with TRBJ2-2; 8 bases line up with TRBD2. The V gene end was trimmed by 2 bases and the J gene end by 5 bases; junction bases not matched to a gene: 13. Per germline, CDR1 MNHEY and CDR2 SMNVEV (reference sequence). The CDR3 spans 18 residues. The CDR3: CASSLGNSGNRRTGELFF. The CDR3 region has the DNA TGTGCCAGCAGTTTAGGGAATAGCGGGAATAGAAGAACCGGGGAGCTGTTTTTT.

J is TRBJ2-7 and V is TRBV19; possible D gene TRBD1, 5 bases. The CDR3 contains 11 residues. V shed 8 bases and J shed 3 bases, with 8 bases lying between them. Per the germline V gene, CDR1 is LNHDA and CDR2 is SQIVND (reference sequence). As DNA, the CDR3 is TGTGCCAGTCAGGACAACTACGAGCAGTACTTC. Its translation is CASQDNYEQYF. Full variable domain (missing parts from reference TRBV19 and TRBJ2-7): DGGITQSPKYLFRKEGQNVTLSCEQNLNHDAMYWYRQDPGQGLRLIYYSQIVNDFQKGDIAEGYSVSREKKESFPLTVTSAQKNPTAFYLCASQDNYEQYFGPGTRLTVT.

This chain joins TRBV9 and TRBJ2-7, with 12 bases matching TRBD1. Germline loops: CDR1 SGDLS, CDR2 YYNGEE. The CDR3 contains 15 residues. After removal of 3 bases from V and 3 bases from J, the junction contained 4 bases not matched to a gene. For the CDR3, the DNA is TGTGCCAGCAGCGACCGGGACAGGGGGCTCTACGAGCAGTACTTC. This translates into CASSDRDRGLYEQYF.

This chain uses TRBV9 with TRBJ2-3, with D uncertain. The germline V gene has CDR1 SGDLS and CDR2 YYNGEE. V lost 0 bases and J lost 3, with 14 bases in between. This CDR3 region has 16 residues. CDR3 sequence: CASSVEPGTRTDTQYF. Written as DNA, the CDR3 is TGTGCCAGCAGCGTAGAGCCCGGAACCAGGACAGATACGCAGTATTTT.

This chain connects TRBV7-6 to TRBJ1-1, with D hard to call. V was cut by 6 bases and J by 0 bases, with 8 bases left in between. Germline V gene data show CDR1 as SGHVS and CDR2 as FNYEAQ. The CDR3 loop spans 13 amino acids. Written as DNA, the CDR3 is TGTGCCAGCAGATCTCAGGTGAACACTGAAGCTTTCTTT. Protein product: CASRSQVNTEAFF.

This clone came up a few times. This CDR3 reads CASSEGGGWETQYF. In DNA, the CDR3 is TGTGCCAGCAGCGAGGGTGGAGGCTGGGAGACCCAGTACTTC. The rearrangement joins TRBV9 to TRBJ2-5, with a possible D match to TRBD2 (5 bases). The CDR3 has 14 amino acids. Trimming took 3 bases from V and 5 from J, leaving 14 bases between them. The germline V gene encodes CDR1 SGDLS and CDR2 YYNGEE.

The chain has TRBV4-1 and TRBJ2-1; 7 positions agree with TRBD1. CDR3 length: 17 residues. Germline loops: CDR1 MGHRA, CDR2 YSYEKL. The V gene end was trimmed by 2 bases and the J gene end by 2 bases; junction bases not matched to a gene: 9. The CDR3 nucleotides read TGCGCCAGCAGCCAAAGCCCCGGGACAGCTACCTACAATGAGCAGTTCTTC. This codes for CASSQSPGTATYNEQFF.